This TCR beta chain derives from a study of cytomegalovirus exposure and HLA in healthy donors (dated by TCRdb to about 2017). At the level of the whole study: In an earlier analysis of under 750 of the donors, about 270 Gb of sequence data and 95 million to 130 million unique TCR beta sequences from roughly 180 million T cells were reported. The study combined high-throughput TCR immunosequencing, statistical association of individual TCRs with disease status, and machine learning to predict cytomegalovirus infection status. Across approximately 400 genotyped donors of the cohort, an average of roughly 250,000 unique TCR beta nucleotide sequences per donor were sequenced, and roughly a sixth of those sequences were non-productive. A later genetic analysis used genome-wide SNP genotypes for about 65% of the 666 donors, treating that subset as a discovery cohort. All discovery cohort repertoires had been generated using a single sequencing platform. To study patterns of TCR occurrence, a later analysis re-analyzed previously published TCR beta repertoires from 700 or so donors and added high-resolution HLA genotyping. Donor age, sex, ethnicity and CMV serostatus were compiled alongside the repertoire data. Class I and class II HLA loci were covered by the typing at four-digit resolution. The study aimed to test whether signatures of past pathogen exposure could be identified by cataloging public T cell receptors. Along with the approximately 700-subject first cohort, a separate validation cohort of around 110 different subjects was used. In an earlier analysis of 587 of the donors, high-throughput TCR beta sequencing was used to judge whether each TCR beta V gene segment behaved as functional or pseudogenic. Roughly 290 gigabases of sequencing data and approximately 91 million unique TCR sequences made up an early release that covered several hundred HLA-typed donors. Several DR-DQ haplotypes were treated as single units for association and clustering because of strong linkage in the cohort. The number of typed donors differed by locus: about 620-640 for A, B, C, DRB1 and DQB1; 500 to 550 for DQA1; 606 for DPA1; and roughly 450 for DPB1. The genetic ancestry cluster associated with self-reported Caucasian donors included 65% to 90% of the approximately 400 genotyped donors. Rather than using new phenotypic data, the later analysis identified candidate immune exposures from TCR beta sequences and from how often those sequences occurred across donors. Using immunosequencing, the study profiled T cell repertoires from around 680 subjects and related those repertoires to cytomegalovirus serostatus.

In the case of this clone: Its antigen is unknown. It has no much larger one-base neighbor in the sample; base qualities were not kept.

Paper-wide results and their limitations: In an earlier analysis of 587 of the donors, most TCR beta V segments were observed in productive rearrangements about 87% or about 30% of the time, broadly matching IMGT annotations. A few of the identified cytomegalovirus-associated TCR beta chains were confirmed in vitro to be specific for cytomegalovirus antigens. Specific HLA alleles were associated with roughly 16,000 TCR beta sequences at a false discovery rate of 0.05 in a later analysis. Linkage disequilibrium might explain the correlated functional status among segregating V segments, but an unknown experimental factor could not be ruled out. This cohort had only TCR beta chains sequenced, and the lack of alpha or paired-chain data limited which features could be detected. A further reported finding was that TCR beta sequences accurately predicted the HLA-A and HLA-B alleles for most subjects in the first cohort. The presence/absence analyses assumed that sequencing depth was roughly uniform across donors, and that assumption may not be true. The authors suggested that the approach could potentially be extended to other disease states and immunological phenotypes. V-gene and J-gene trimming of TCR beta chains was associated with a missense DCLRE1C variant in a later genetic analysis, and the association was replicated in an independent cohort. In a later analysis, HLA-associated TCR beta chains were found to be more clonally expanded and to have lower generation probabilities than equally common non-associated chains. The study gave a list of some 150 TCR beta chains associated with cytomegalovirus. Cytomegalovirus status was reported to be diagnosed by the classifier with high specificity and sensitivity in both the original and validation cohorts. A later analysis found that most CMV-associated TCR beta chains appeared HLA-restricted, with HLA associations seemingly driven largely by CMV exposure. A later analysis reported that several top co-occurrence clusters appeared linked to parvovirus B19, influenza, CMV and Epstein-Barr virus. Most TCR sequences were seen in very few donors, while some public TCRs were found in many individuals. Because HLA typing was unavailable for some donors at each locus, only the typed subset was used in association tests. In a later analysis, the rate of TCR association differed among HLA loci, with DRB1 alleles having the most associated TCRs and HLA-C alleles having the fewest. A cluster of highly shared sequence variants was judged likely to be a technical artifact of the sequencing pipeline. Immune exposure information for the cohort was limited to CMV serostatus. Some IMGT-functional V segments, including TRBV6-2 and TRBV6-3, could not be distinguished by the 87-base-pair reads and were therefore excluded. When HLA alleles, especially DR and DQ, strongly co-occurred, TCR associations were difficult to assign to individual alleles. According to a later genetic analysis, donors in an Asian-associated ancestry cluster had fewer N-insertions in productive TCRs than the approximately 670-donor mean. Because counts were too low, under 20 rarely observed V segments, including chromosome 9 orphons, were left out of the earlier analysis of 587 of the donors.

Library preparation employed the immunoSEQ multiplex PCR assay. The multiplex PCR relied on a mix of 60 forward primers for TCR Vbeta segments and 13 reverse primers for TCR Jbeta segments. The CDR3 region of rearranged TCR beta genes was amplified from genomic DNA by a multiplex PCR assay. On the Illumina HiSeq System, the amplified TCR beta libraries were sequenced as 87-base-pair reads. In the authors' own workflow: Across the 600 to 700 repertoires, a later analysis counted roughly 84 million unique TCR beta chains, around 11 million of which were shared by at least two donors. To remove PCR and sequencing errors, raw reads were error-corrected and collapsed into unique sequences using a nearest-neighbor algorithm that merged closely related sequences. To assign V, D and J gene segments, CDR3 sequences were aligned to IMGT reference sequences. For a sequence to be retained, a match of at least six nucleotides was required to both a V gene segment and a J gene segment. A rearrangement counted as productive if the CDR3 had no stop codons and remained in frame with V and J, and every other rearrangement counted as non-productive. CDR3 was defined by IMGT convention, running from the second conserved V-encoded cysteine to the conserved J-encoded phenylalanine. The earlier analysis of about 570 of the donors excluded any sequence lacking an unambiguous match to a single V gene segment. In an earlier analysis of several hundred of the donors, V segments were called functional above 56.7% productive rearrangements and were called segregating when the between-donor standard deviation exceeded 5%. A statistical classification framework was built to diagnose cytomegalovirus status from the catalog of TCR beta chain sequences. V and J gene assignment, in a later analysis, came from comparing TCR nucleotide sequences with IMGT/GENE-DB human TR gene sequences. A later analysis assigned CDR3 sequences and most-parsimonious VDJ recombination scenarios with the TCRdist pipeline. In a later analysis, each TCR beta chain was defined by its CDR3 amino acid sequence together with its V-gene family, and reads lacking a unique V-gene family were excluded. As a way to deal with suspected cross-contamination and a sequencing artifact, a later analysis dropped 450 to 600 nucleotide sequences that were highly shared and had low generation probability. For each public chain, a later analysis derived a clonal expansion index from normalized ranks of inferred template counts within each repertoire. In a later analysis, generation probabilities were computed with a VDJ recombination model fitted to out-of-frame rearrangements, and the resulting probabilities were checked against IGoR. Hypergeometric tests were used in a later analysis to score TCR-TCR, TCR-HLA and TCR-CMV co-occurrence, with a repertoire-size bias correction applied to the TCR pairs. A later analysis estimated false discovery rates by permuting HLA or CMV assignments 20 times. A later analysis grouped co-occurring TCRs with DBSCAN, adding TCRdist sequence similarity when clustering within HLA-allele-positive subsets. For co-occurrence clustering, repertoires with fewer than 30,000 or more than 120,000 public chains were excluded, along with several repertoires with anomalous nucleotide sharing. TCRdb took over this immuneACCESS table, retaining in-frame rearrangements with V and J assigned. Such tables are incomplete; in checked studies, under half of the missing clones stem from an unresolved V gene, and the remainder is unexplained. V and J calls and clone size are those listed in that table; D and trimming were worked out from the DNA. This sample comprises approximately 300,000 clones, roughly four fifths of them detected only once. The top ten clonotypes cover 2% to 2.5% of the sample.

The trim is 1 base for V and 4 bases for J, with a gap of 12 bases between the germline ends. The CDR3 spans 15 residues, from the cysteine through the phenylalanine. CDR3 DNA is the only sequence kept; it has 45 bases, read in frame from the first base. Via the germline V gene, CDR1 is SGHTA and CDR2 FQGNSA. The cohort consisted of hundreds of healthy bone marrow donors. At the time of sampling, all cohort members were nominally healthy, though unrecorded immune exposures were likely present. The donor tested CMV seropositive, placing the donor among the approximately 290 seropositive members of the cohort. Each donor provided a peripheral blood sample, and peripheral blood mononuclear cells were used for TCR beta sequencing. Genomic DNA was extracted from the blood cell samples with the Qiagen DNeasy Blood Extraction Kit.

Recombination connected TRBV7-2 to TRBJ2-3, and the D gene may be TRBD1, 6 bases matching. The sequence was collected from a woman between 35 and 50 years old in good health and CMV-seropositive. Sequenced material: PBMCs. The sequenced DNA: TGTGCCAGCAGCTTAGACAGGGCCGAGGCAGATACGCAGTATTTT. Its protein product is CASSLDRAEADTQYF.